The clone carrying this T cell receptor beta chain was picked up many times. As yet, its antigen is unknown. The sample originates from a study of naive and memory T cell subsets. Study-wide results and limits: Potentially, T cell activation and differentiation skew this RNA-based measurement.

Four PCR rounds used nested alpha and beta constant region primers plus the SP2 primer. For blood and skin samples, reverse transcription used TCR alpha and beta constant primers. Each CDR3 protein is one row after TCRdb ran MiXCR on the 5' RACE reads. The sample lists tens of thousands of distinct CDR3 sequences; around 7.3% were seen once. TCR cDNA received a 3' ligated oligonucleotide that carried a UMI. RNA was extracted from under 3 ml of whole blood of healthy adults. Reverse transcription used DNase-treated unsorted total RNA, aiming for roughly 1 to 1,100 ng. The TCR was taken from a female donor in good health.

The CDR3 region has the DNA TGCAGCGTTGATACCAGCTTCCAAGAGACCCAGTACTTC. As protein: CSVDTSFQETQYF. The rearrangement links TRBV29-1 to TRBJ2-5; D is undetermined. Germline CDR1 is SQVTM and CDR2 is ANQGSEA. Trimming stripped 3 bases from V and 1 base from J, with 9 bases between. This CDR3 is 13 amino acids long.